The next 9 T cell receptor beta chains were all read from a single sample in a study of cytotoxic CD8 clonotypes in ibrutinib-treated CLL. Produced via immunoSEQ multiplex PCR; TCRdb's table is partial and in-frame only. Among some 98,000 clones listed, 70% to 85% were seen once. The sample here was PBMCs, taken after 12 months of ibrutinib treatment. Receptors were obtained from a human donor with chronic lymphocytic leukemia.

The V call is TRBV7-9, the J call TRBJ2-5, with D perhaps matching TRBD2 (6 bases). The CDR3 is 16 residues long. Germline CDR1 is SEHNR and CDR2 is FQNEAQ (reference sequence). The V end was cut by 1 base, the J end by 3 bases, with 15 bases between. The CDR3 DNA reads TGTGCCAGCAGCTTAGTATCGGGGGTATGGAAAGAGACCCAGTACTTC. Translating it yields CASSLVSGVWKETQYF.

The chain employs TRBV28 and TRBJ2-6; D remains unclear. This CDR3 has 14 residues. Looked up from germline, CDR1 is MDHEN and CDR2 is SYDVKM. V was clipped by 3 bases and J by 2 bases, with 5 bases between them. The DNA for the CDR3 is TGTGCCAGCAGTTTGGTAGCTGGGGCCAACGTCCTGACTTTC. It specifies CASSLVAGANVLTF.

The genes are TRBV10-1 and TRBJ2-7; perhaps D is TRBD1 or TRBD2 (5 bases each). The CDR3 runs to 13 residues. V dropped 4 bases and J dropped 3 bases, with 10 bases sitting between them. Germline CDR1 and CDR2: WNHNN and SYGVQD (reference sequence). CDR3 loop: CASSVGRIYEQYF. CDR3 DNA sequence: TGCGCCAGCAGTGTGGGACGGATCTACGAGCAGTACTTC.

The chain uses TRBV6-5 and TRBJ1-1; D unclear. This CDR3 has 13 amino acids. V lost 4 bases and J lost 1, with 7 bases in between. Germline V gene sequence: CDR1 MNHEY, CDR2 SVGAGI. CDR3 sequence reads: CASSSKPNTEAFF. The DNA of the CDR3 is TGTGCCAGCAGTTCGAAACCGAACACTGAAGCTTTCTTT.

This clone was recorded once. The genes are TRBV6-1 and TRBJ2-3; 7 bases align to TRBD2. The ends lost 2 bases at V and 4 bases at J; junction bases unmatched: 6. This CDR3 is 15 amino acids long. Per the germline V gene, CDR1 is MNHNS and CDR2 is SASEGT. DNA of the CDR3: TGTGCCAGCAGTGAAATCAACCGGGGGGCAGATACGCAGTATTTT. This codes for CASSEINRGADTQYF.

This clone appeared once. The CDR3 is CASSQGALGTVYEQYF. The CDR3, as DNA: TGCGCCAGCAGCCAAGGGGCTCTGGGAACGGTCTACGAGCAGTACTTC. The chain employs TRBV4-3 and TRBJ2-7; no reliable D call. The CDR3 covers 16 residues. V was cut by 1 base and J by 3 bases, with 16 bases left in between. Germline CDR1 reads LGHNA; CDR2 reads YSLEER.

The rearrangement links TRBV6-6 to TRBJ1-6; D is perhaps TRBD1 (6 bases). The germline CDR1 and CDR2 sequences are MNHNY and SVGAGI (reference sequence). V shed 6 bases and J shed 5 bases, with 17 bases lying between them. The CDR3 totals 16 residues. CDR3 coding DNA: TGTGCCAGCAGCTCGTCGGGGGGCACTAATAATTCACCCCTCCACTTT. Its protein product is CASSSSGGTNNSPLHF.

This chain connects TRBV5-6 to TRBJ2-7; unclear D gene. This CDR3 has 14 amino acids. Between the trimmed V and J ends, which lost 0 bases and 2 bases, there was a span of 9 bases. Germline V gene sequence: CDR1 SGHDT, CDR2 YYEEEE. The DNA for the CDR3 is TGTGCCAGCAGCTTGGGTCCAACCCCCTACGAGCAGTACTTC. Amino acids: CASSLGPTPYEQYF.

The chain is built from TRBV11-3 and TRBJ1-3, with D possibly matching TRBD1 (5 bases). Germline CDR1 and CDR2: SGHNT and YENEEA. The CDR3 consists of 15 residues. Trimming cost V 1 base and J 2 bases, with 9 bases left between them. As DNA, the CDR3 is TGTGCCAGCAGCTTAGTGGCGGGACCTGGAAACACCATATATTTT. Its protein is CASSLVAGPGNTIYF.